Presented here are 14 T cell receptor beta chains from one specimen sequenced in a study of blood T cells in healthy people across ages. A second PCR, run for 7 to 11 cycles, used a sample-barcoded 5' primer plus a J-beta primer mix. In TCRdb, the 5' RACE reads were re-called with MiXCR into one record per CDR3 protein. The table records about 800,000 distinct CDR3 sequences, approximately 25% of them present only once. These data also formed part of another study, on T cells of mothers and their children.

Sequenced input: blood. All receptors come from a boy between 10 and 17 years old in good health.

CDR3 coding DNA: TGTGCCAGCAGCGTAAGCAGCAGATACAATGAGCAGTTCTTC. Its translation is CASSVSSRYNEQFF. The chain joins TRBV28 to TRBJ2-5, with unresolved D. The J call is doubtful: the DNA matches TRBJ2-1 better. Germline CDR1 MDHEN, CDR2 SYDVKM. CDR3 length equals 14 residues.

This clonotype was seen many times. The chain recombines TRBV20-1 with TRBJ1-6, with 11 positions matching TRBD1. V dropped 5 bases and J dropped 9; count of bases not matched to a gene: 3. The CDR3 is 13 residues long. In germline, CDR1 is DFQATT, CDR2 SNEGSKA (reference sequence). CDR3 coding DNA: TGCAGTGCTTGGGACAGGGGGAGTTCACCCCTCCACTTT. It specifies CSAWDRGSSPLHF.

Many counts were recorded for this clonotype. V usage is TRBV12-3 or TRBV12-4 and J usage is TRBJ2-1; 7 positions match TRBD1. The ends lost 5 bases at V and 4 bases at J; junction bases unmatched: 2. This CDR3 spans 13 amino acids. CDR3 DNA sequence: TGTGCCAGCAGTAAGGGACAGTACAATGAGCAGTTCTTC. It translates to CASSKGQYNEQFF.

The sample holds a few counts of this clonotype. V is TRBV7-2 and J is TRBJ2-2; 7 positions match TRBD1. The CDR3 is 17 amino acids. The junction had 12 bases not matched to a gene; V was cut back by 4 bases and J by 4 bases. The germline V gene has CDR1 SGHTA and CDR2 FQGNSA. In nucleotides, the CDR3 is TGTGCCAGCAGCTCCATCGGTGGGACAGTCCTCACCGGGGAGCTGTTTTTT. Residues: CASSSIGGTVLTGELFF.

V usage is TRBV9 and J usage is TRBJ1-1; no firm D call. The germline V gene has CDR1 SGDLS and CDR2 YYNGEE. V was trimmed by 0 bases and J by 0 bases, leaving 6 bases between them. This CDR3 spans 14 amino acids. The CDR3 DNA sequence: TGTGCCAGCAGCGTAGGGCAGTTGAACACTGAAGCTTTCTTT. Protein sequence: CASSVGQLNTEAFF.

The genes are TRBV20-1 and TRBJ2-3; possibly TRBD1 for D (5 bases). The germline gives CDR1 DFQATT, CDR2 SNEGSKA (reference sequence). V was trimmed by 4 bases and J by 2 bases, leaving 16 bases between them. This CDR3 is 15 amino acids long. The CDR3 spells CSANPVGRDTDTQYF. DNA for the CDR3: TGCAGTGCTAACCCCGTTGGCAGGGACACAGATACGCAGTATTTT.

The chain carries TRBV2 and TRBJ2-5, with 7 bases aligning to TRBD2. The J call may be wrong; the DNA end is better matched by TRBJ2-7. CDR1 and CDR2 (germline): SNHLY, FYNNEI. CDR3 size: 13 residues. CDR3: CASGGRIAYEQYF. The CDR3 DNA is TGTGCCAGCGGCGGGAGAATAGCCTACGAGCAGTACTTC.

A remark on this clonotype: One junction end does not reproduce the germline sequence, and a read error may be involved. The CDR3 spells CASSQEPPEGYGCTF. In DNA form, the CDR3 reads TGCGCCAGCAGCCAAGAACCTCCCGAGGGCTATGGCTGCACCTTC. The chain links TRBV4-3 to TRBJ1-2; D is unclear. The CDR3 totals 15 residues. Germline V gene lookup returns CDR1 LGHNA and CDR2 YSLEER.

This chain joins TRBV29-1 and TRBJ1-4; D remains unclear. The CDR3 sequence is 15 residues long. Germline V gives CDR1 SQVTM, CDR2 ANQGSEA. Trimming removed 4 bases at V and 0 bases at J, with 12 bases between. CDR3 sequence reads: CSVALLAATNEKLFF. Written as DNA, the CDR3 is TGCAGCGTTGCCCTTCTCGCGGCAACTAATGAAAAACTGTTTTTT.

The gene calls are TRBV6-5 and TRBJ1-2, with D tentatively TRBD1 (5 bases). The CDR3 covers 15 residues. Deletions cut 3 bases from V and 6 bases from J, with 17 bases between. In germline, CDR1 is MNHEY, CDR2 SVGAGI. Here the CDR3 reads CASSYLRYGGDGYTF. The CDR3 region has the DNA TGTGCCAGCAGTTATTTGCGCTATGGGGGAGATGGCTACACCTTC.

The chain has TRBV4-1 and TRBJ2-5, with 15 bases fitting TRBD2. The last part of the DNA fits TRBJ2-7 better; the J call may be wrong. Germline V gene data show CDR1 as MGHRA and CDR2 as YSYEKL. The CDR3 is 18 residues long. This CDR3 is CASSQVLWTSGRADEQYF. The CDR3 DNA sequence: TGCGCCAGCAGCCAAGTCCTATGGACTAGCGGGAGGGCGGACGAGCAGTACTTC.

The chain employs TRBV4-3 and TRBJ1-5; possible D gene TRBD1, 6 bases. The V end lost 0 bases, the J end lost 0 bases, and 18 bases lay between the germline ends. CDR3 length: 19 residues. Germline V gives CDR1 LGHNA, CDR2 YSLEER. In nucleotides, the CDR3 is TGCGCCAGCAGCCAAGAGGGTCCCAGGGGACGATATAGCAATCAGCCCCAGCATTTT. This encodes CASSQEGPRGRYSNQPQHF.

As to this clonotype: A read error may account for a junction end that differs from germline. The chain joins TRBV10-3 to TRBJ2-5; possible D gene TRBD2, 6 bases. Germline CDR1 is ENHRY and CDR2 is SYGVKD. The CDR3 spans 12 residues. The CDR3 spells CAIKHSGETLYF. DNA for the CDR3: TGTGCCATCAAGCACTCGGGGGAGACCCTGTACTTC.

This rearrangement joins TRBV29-1 to TRBJ2-5, with a tentative D call TRBD1 (6 bases). The CDR3 extends over 16 amino acids. V gave up 6 bases and J gave up 1 base, with 21 bases separating them. Per the germline V gene, CDR1 is SQVTM and CDR2 is ANQGSEA. The DNA for the CDR3 is TGCAGCGTGGGCCATACTCGGACAGCACTCCAAGAGACCCAGTACTTC. It codes for CSVGHTRTALQETQYF.